This entry is about one T cell receptor (beta chain). These data are taken from a study of blood T cell repertoires in COVID-19. Whole-study context: From T cells, B-cell-depleted T cells, or PBMCs came the material, which was cDNA or gDNA.

In the source study's methods: Amplification with reference gene primers provided the estimates of nucleated cell counts. Assay used: immunoSEQ multiplex PCR; TCRdb lists only in-frame clones, some missing. The DNA was the basis for D and trimming; V, J and clone size are from that table. The repertoire has hundreds of thousands of clones, roughly 86% of them found once; the top ten carry around 1%. Looked up from germline, CDR1 is LNHDA and CDR2 is SQIVND (reference sequence). This CDR3 contains 19 residues. Trimming took 3 bases from V and 10 from J, leaving 30 bases between them. Participants spanned ages 18 to 89 years and resided in about two dozen US areas. What the recovered Cohort 3 donors had was two negative PCRs, clearance, or symptom resolution.

This rearrangement joins TRBV19 to TRBJ1-4; D is uncertain. Specimen: PBMCs or T cells enriched from blood (not recorded which). The TCR was taken from a woman in her twenties or thirties who had recovered from COVID-19. The CDR3 coding sequence is TGTGCCAGTAGTATCGGTTATTCCGCGTCCATCTCGAATCGTAGAAAACTGTTTTTT. It encodes CASSIGYSASISNRRKLFF.